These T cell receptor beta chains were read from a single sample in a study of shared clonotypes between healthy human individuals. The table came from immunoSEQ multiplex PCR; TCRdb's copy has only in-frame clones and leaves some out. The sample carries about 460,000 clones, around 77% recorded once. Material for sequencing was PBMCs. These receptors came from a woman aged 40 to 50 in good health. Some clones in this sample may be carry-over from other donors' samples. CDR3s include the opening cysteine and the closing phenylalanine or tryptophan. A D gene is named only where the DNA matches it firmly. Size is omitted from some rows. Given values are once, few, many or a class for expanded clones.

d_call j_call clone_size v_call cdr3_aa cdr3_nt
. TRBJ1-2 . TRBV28 CASSSSDNYGYTF TGTGCCAGCAGTTCCAGTGATAACTATGGCTACACCTTC
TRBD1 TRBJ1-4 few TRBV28 CASNPTGGDDVEKLFF TGTGCCAGCAACCCGACAGGGGGCGACGATGTTGAAAAACTGTTTTTT
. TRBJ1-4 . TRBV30 CAWSGQWGENHEKLFF TGTGCCTGGAGTGGCCAATGGGGAGAAAATCATGAAAAACTGTTTTTT
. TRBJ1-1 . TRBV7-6 CASSFGTANTEAFF TGTGCCAGCAGCTTCGGGACGGCGAACACTGAAGCTTTCTTT
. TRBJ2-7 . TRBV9 CASSVSGSYEQYF TGTGCCAGCAGCGTATCGGGTTCCTACGAGCAGTACTTC
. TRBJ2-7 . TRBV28 CASRSPGDNYYEQYF TGTGCCAGCAGATCCCCCGGGGACAATTATTACGAGCAGTACTTC
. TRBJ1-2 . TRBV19 CASSTPDTALEDGYTF TGTGCCAGTAGTACCCCGGACACGGCCCTGGAGGATGGCTACACCTTC
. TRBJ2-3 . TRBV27 CASSPGRGRGTDTQYF TGTGCCAGCAGCCCGGGGCGGGGTAGGGGAACAGATACGCAGTATTTT
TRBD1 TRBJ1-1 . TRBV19 CASSIDRGSTEAFF TGTGCCAGTAGTATCGACAGGGGATCAACTGAAGCTTTCTTT
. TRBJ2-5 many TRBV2 CASSEDTGLETQYF TGTGCCAGCAGTGAAGACACAGGTTTAGAGACCCAGTACTTC
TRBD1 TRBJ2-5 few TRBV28 CASSQDRGKGEQYF TGTGCCAGCAGTCAGGACAGGGGGAAGGGAGAGCAGTACTTC
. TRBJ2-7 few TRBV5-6 CASSLLDRLACSYEQYF TGTGCCAGCAGCTTGTTAGATCGGCTAGCCTGCTCCTACGAGCAGTACTTC
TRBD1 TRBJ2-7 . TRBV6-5 CASREGTGAYEQYF TGTGCCAGCAGAGAGGGGACAGGGGCCTACGAGCAGTACTTC
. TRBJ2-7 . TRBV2 CASRNNYEQYF TGTGCCAGCAGAAACAACTACGAGCAGTACTTC
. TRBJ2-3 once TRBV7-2 CASSPNTDTQYF TGTGCCAGCAGCCCAAACACAGATACGCAGTATTTT
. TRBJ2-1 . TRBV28 CASSFAGASATNEQFF TGTGCCAGCAGTTTTGCCGGGGCTAGCGCAACCAATGAGCAGTTCTTC
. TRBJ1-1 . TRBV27 CASRKFGRTPMNTEAFF TGTGCCAGCAGGAAGTTTGGCAGAACCCCCATGAACACTGAAGCTTTCTTT
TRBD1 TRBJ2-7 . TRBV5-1 CASSRTGTYEQYF TGCGCCAGCAGTCGGACAGGGACGTACGAGCAGTACTTC
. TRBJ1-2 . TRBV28 CASSPPAGGVYGYTF TGTGCCAGCAGCCCCCCGGCGGGGGGCGTCTATGGCTACACCTTC
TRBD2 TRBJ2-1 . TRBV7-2 CASTPPPSGFYNEQFF TGTGCCAGCACCCCTCCCCCTAGCGGGTTCTACAATGAGCAGTTCTTC
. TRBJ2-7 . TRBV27 CASSVGLLYEQYF TGTGCCAGCAGTGTGGGACTTCTCTACGAGCAGTACTTC
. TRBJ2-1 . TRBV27 CASSLSLGIYNEQFF TGTGCCAGCAGTTTATCGTTAGGGATCTACAATGAGCAGTTCTTC
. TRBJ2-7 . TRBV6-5 CASSYSGGRSNEQYF TGTGCCAGCAGTTACTCGGGGGGTAGGTCCAACGAGCAGTACTTC
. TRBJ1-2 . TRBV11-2 CASSRGPYGYTF TGTGCCAGCAGCCGCGGGCCCTATGGCTACACCTTC
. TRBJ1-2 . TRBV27 CASSTDSGYGYTF TGTGCCAGCAGTACCGATTCAGGGTACGGCTACACCTTC
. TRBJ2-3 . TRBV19 CASSFRFTDTQYF TGTGCCAGTAGTTTTCGGTTCACAGATACGCAGTATTTT
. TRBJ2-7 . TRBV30 CAWSVRGYEQYF TGTGCCTGGAGTGTACGAGGCTACGAGCAGTACTTC
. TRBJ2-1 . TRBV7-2 CASSLAPGREQFF TGTGCCAGCAGCTTAGCCCCTGGGCGTGAGCAGTTCTTC
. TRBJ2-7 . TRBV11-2 CASSAGSYEQYF TGTGCCAGCAGCGCTGGGAGCTACGAGCAGTACTTC
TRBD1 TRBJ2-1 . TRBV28 CASSNDRGWNEQFF TGTGCCAGCAGCAACGACAGGGGCTGGAATGAGCAGTTCTTC
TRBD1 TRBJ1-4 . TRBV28 CASSFTGDSEKLFF TGTGCCAGCAGCTTTACAGGGGATAGTGAAAAACTGTTTTTT
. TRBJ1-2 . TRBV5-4 CASSPGAPANYGYTF TGTGCCAGCAGCCCGGGGGCCCCAGCTAACTATGGCTACACCTTC
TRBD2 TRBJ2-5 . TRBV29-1 CSVFGTSGSGETQYF TGCAGCGTGTTCGGGACTAGCGGGAGCGGGGAGACCCAGTACTTC
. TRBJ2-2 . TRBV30 CAWSVLGGRGELFF TGTGCCTGGAGTGTACTAGGGGGTCGGGGGGAGCTGTTTTTT
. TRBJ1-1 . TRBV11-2 CASSIDNMNTEAFF TGTGCCAGCAGCATTGACAACATGAACACTGAAGCTTTCTTT
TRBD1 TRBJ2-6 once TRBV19 CASTTGTGPSGANVLTF TGTGCCAGTACCACCGGGACAGGCCCCTCTGGGGCCAACGTCCTGACTTTC
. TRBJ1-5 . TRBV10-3 CAISEHRGDSNQPQHF TGTGCCATCAGTGAGCACAGAGGTGATAGCAATCAGCCCCAGCATTTT
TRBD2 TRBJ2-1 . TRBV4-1 CASSQLQGTSGSFNEQFF TGCGCCAGCAGCCAACTACAGGGTACTAGCGGGAGTTTCAATGAGCAGTTCTTC
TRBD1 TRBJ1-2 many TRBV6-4 CASSESPDRGHGYTF TGTGCCAGCAGTGAATCCCCGGACAGGGGGCATGGCTACACCTTC
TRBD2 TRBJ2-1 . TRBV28 CASSLTSGRATEQFF TGTGCCAGCAGCCTGACTAGCGGGAGGGCCACTGAGCAGTTCTTC
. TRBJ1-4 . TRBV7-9 CASSREGKPNEKLFF TGTGCCAGCAGCAGAGAGGGGAAGCCTAATGAAAAACTGTTTTTT
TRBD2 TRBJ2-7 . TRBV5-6 CASSGGTSGSFLNEQYF TGTGCCAGCAGCGGAGGGACTAGCGGGAGCTTTCTGAACGAGCAGTACTTC
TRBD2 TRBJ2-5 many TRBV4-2 CASSQAGLAGLGEETQYF TGTGCCAGCAGCCAGGCGGGACTAGCGGGGCTTGGCGAAGAGACCCAGTACTTC
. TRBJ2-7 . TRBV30 CAWSGWFRPGEQYF TGTGCCTGGAGTGGATGGTTCCGACCTGGGGAGCAGTACTTC
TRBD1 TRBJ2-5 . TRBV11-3 CASGLGQGAGAGDETQYF TGTGCCAGCGGCCTTGGACAGGGGGCCGGTGCGGGGGATGAGACCCAGTACTTC